Described below is a single TCR beta chain sequence and its context. TRB amplification used around 270 ng of peripheral blood genomic DNA. Germline-derived CDR1 and CDR2 are KGHSH and LQKENI. This CDR3 spans 15 amino acids. This sample was included in a study of T cell clusters in autoimmune cytopenias. TRB was amplified by touch-down multiplex PCR, primer pools A and B combined. TCRdb re-analyzed the multiplex PCR reads; it lists each CDR3 protein once, without DNA. This sample's table reports 11,000 or so distinct CDR3 sequences. These data also featured in a second study, about T cell repertoires in aging, cancer and after chemotherapy. That paper notes: Clear clonal overlap appeared across healthy donor samples taken over several months to years. Age-matched healthy donors had significantly more diverse, less clonal blood TCR repertoires than untreated cancer patients.

Sequencing was done on a sample of peripheral blood. The origin of this receptor is a human donor in good health. This chain links TRBV18 with TRBJ1-3. The CDR3 region is CASSPGSDSGNTIYF.